The rows below give T cell receptor beta chains drawn from one sample of a study of technical replicates of blood from a handful of donors. TCRdb's copy holds only in-frame clones and misses some; the assay was immunoSEQ multiplex PCR. The sample lists roughly 50,000 clones; 90% to 95% were seen once. Sequencing input: PBMCs. Receptors were obtained from a human donor in good health. Some clones in this sample may be carry-over from other donors' samples. Both conserved end residues are part of each CDR3. A D gene is named only where the DNA matches it firmly. Clone size is shown for a subset of rows, as once, few, many or a class of expanded clone.

clone size,D gene,CDR3 length,J gene,V gene,CDR3 DNA,CDR3 protein
NA,TRBD1,16,TRBJ2-1,TRBV12-5,TGTGCTAGTGGTCCACAGGGGGGCCTCTCCTACAATGAGCAGTTCTTC,CASGPQGGLSYNEQFF
NA,TRBD2,14,TRBJ2-7,TRBV2,TGTGCCAGCAGTGATACTAGCGCCTCCTACGAGCAGTACTTC,CASSDTSASYEQYF
NA,TRBD1,15,TRBJ2-7,TRBV4-3,TGCGCCAGCAGCCAGCCGGGACAGGGGGCCCACGAGCAGTACTTC,CASSQPGQGAHEQYF
NA,NA,14,TRBJ2-1,TRBV2,TGTGCCAGCAGTCCTATGCAGCGGCCCTTTCTCCAGTTCTTC,CASSPMQRPFLQFF
once,TRBD1,14,TRBJ1-2,TRBV5-6,TGTGCCAGCAGCTTGACAGGGGCTGACTATGGCTACACCTTC,CASSLTGADYGYTF
NA,NA,13,TRBJ1-1,TRBV5-6,TGTGCCAGCAGCTTGGGCCGAGACACTGAAGCTTTCTTT,CASSLGRDTEAFF
NA,NA,15,TRBJ2-1,TRBV7-6,TGTGCCAGCAGCTTAGAGGCGGGTGCTTCCAATGAGCAGTTCTTC,CASSLEAGASNEQFF
NA,TRBD1,16,TRBJ1-2,TRBV5-5,TGTGCCAGCAGCTGGATGCCGGGACAGGGTAACTATGGCTACACCTTC,CASSWMPGQGNYGYTF
NA,TRBD1,14,TRBJ1-1,TRBV6-6,TGTGCCAGCAAACAGGGACAGATGAACACTGAAGCTTTCTTT,CASKQGQMNTEAFF
NA,TRBD1,17,TRBJ1-2,TRBV4-1,TGCGCCAGCAGCCCAGGGACAGGGGGCTCTAATGACTATGGCTACACCTTC,CASSPGTGGSNDYGYTF
once,NA,13,TRBJ1-5,TRBV29-1,TGCAGCGTTGGCCAGGGGATCAATCAGCCCCAGCATTTT,CSVGQGINQPQHF
NA,NA,14,TRBJ1-4,TRBV29-1,TGCAGCGTTGAAGGGACAACAACTAATGAAAAACTGTTTTTT,CSVEGTTTNEKLFF
NA,NA,14,TRBJ1-1,TRBV21-1,TGTGCCAGCATTTCAAGGGGCAGAAACACTGAAGCTTTCTTT,CASISRGRNTEAFF
NA,NA,13,TRBJ1-5,TRBV2,TGTGCCAGCAGTGCGTCTTGGTCAGGTTGGAAGCATTTT,CASSASWSGWKHF
NA,TRBD2,14,TRBJ2-7,TRBV10-3,TGTGCCATCAGTGAAGCCGGGACTAGCGGAGAGCAGTACTTC,CAISEAGTSGEQYF
NA,NA,15,TRBJ2-2,TRBV7-6,TGTGCCAGCAGCTTAGGTGGCGGATGGACCGGGGAGCTGTTTTTT,CASSLGGGWTGELFF
NA,TRBD1,15,TRBJ2-7,TRBV5-4,TGTGCCAGCACGACTCAGGGGGCTCAATCCTCCGAGCAGTACTTC,CASTTQGAQSSEQYF
NA,NA,12,TRBJ1-3,TRBV19,TGTGCCAGTAGATTTTCGGGAAACACCATATATTTT,CASRFSGNTIYF
once,NA,18,TRBJ1-5,TRBV4-3,TGCGCCAGCAGCCAAGTTGGTGACGGGACTTATAGCAATCAGCCCCAGCATTTT,CASSQVGDGTYSNQPQHF
NA,NA,14,TRBJ1-1,TRBV7-3,TGTGCCAGCAGCTTACAGGATCCGAACACTGAAGCTTTCTTT,CASSLQDPNTEAFF
NA,TRBD1,14,TRBJ1-1,TRBV6-5,TGTGCCAGCACTACGGACAGGGGGTACACTGAAGCTTTCTTT,CASTTDRGYTEAFF
NA,TRBD1,14,TRBJ1-2,TRBV6-5,TGTGCCAGCCCCCAGGGGGGACAAGTCTATGGCTACACCTTC,CASPQGGQVYGYTF
once,NA,14,TRBJ1-1,TRBV7-2,TGTGCCAGCAGCTCCACGGGACTGGACACTGAAGCTTTCTTT,CASSSTGLDTEAFF
once,TRBD1,14,TRBJ2-3,TRBV30,TGTGCCTGGAGTTACCAGGGGGCAGGAGATACGCAGTATTTT,CAWSYQGAGDTQYF
NA,TRBD1,12,TRBJ2-7,TRBV30,TGTGCCTGCCCGGGACAGGGTAACGAGCAGTACTTC,CACPGQGNEQYF
few,NA,14,TRBJ1-1,TRBV4-3,TGCGCCAGCAGCCAAGATTGGGGGGGCACTGAAGCTTTCTTT,CASSQDWGGTEAFF
NA,TRBD1,15,TRBJ1-2,TRBV6-5,TGTGCCAGCAGTTACTCGAGACAGGGTAACTATGGCTACACCTTC,CASSYSRQGNYGYTF
NA,NA,14,TRBJ2-7,TRBV6-5,TGTGCCAGCCGATCTCTGACAGGTCGGGGAGAGCAGTACTTC,CASRSLTGRGEQYF
NA,NA,12,TRBJ2-7,TRBV4-2,TGTGCCAGCAGCCAGGTCGGGGAAGAGCAGTACTTC,CASSQVGEEQYF
NA,TRBD2,16,TRBJ2-2,TRBV9,TGTGCCAGCAGCGTAGCGGGAGGGCCAAACACCGGGGAGCTGTTTTTT,CASSVAGGPNTGELFF
NA,NA,14,TRBJ2-3,TRBV5-1,TGCGCCAGCAGCTCCCCGGCGGGGTCCGATACGCAGTATTTT,CASSSPAGSDTQYF
NA,TRBD2,14,TRBJ2-1,TRBV4-1,TGCGCCAGCAGCCAAGCGGGGGGGGGCGATGAGCAGTTCTTC,CASSQAGGGDEQFF
NA,NA,24,TRBJ1-2,TRBV27,TGTGCCAGCAGTAAAACTCTATGGACAGCACCTCTTCCTCCTCCGAGCCAAACCCTCTATGGCTACACCTTC,CASSKTLWTAPLPPPSQTLYGYTF
NA,TRBD1,15,TRBJ1-5,TRBV11-2,TGTGCCAGCAGCTCCTCGGGACAGGGCAATCAGCCCCAGCATTTT,CASSSSGQGNQPQHF
once,TRBD2,15,TRBJ2-3,TRBV2,TGTGCCAGCAGTGAATGGACTAGCGCCACAGATACGCAGTATTTT,CASSEWTSATDTQYF
NA,TRBD1,18,TRBJ2-5,TRBV11-2,TGTGCCAGCAGCATCGTCGCAACCGGGACAGGGGGCAGGGAGACCCAGTACTTC,CASSIVATGTGGRETQYF
NA,TRBD1,14,TRBJ2-7,TRBV6-1,TGTGCCAGCAGAGCCGGGACAGGGTACTACGAGCAGTACTTC,CASRAGTGYYEQYF
NA,NA,15,TRBJ2-7,TRBV7-2,TGTGCCAGCAGCTTAGGCAGGGCGCCCTCCTACGAGCAGTACTTC,CASSLGRAPSYEQYF
once,TRBD1,15,TRBJ2-7,TRBV9,TGTGCCAGCAGCCCATCAGGGGGAACCACCTACGAGCAGTACTTC,CASSPSGGTTYEQYF
once,NA,14,TRBJ2-1,TRBV7-8,TGTGCCAGCAGCTCCTTAACCTACTACAATGAGCAGTTCTTC,CASSSLTYYNEQFF
NA,TRBD2,16,TRBJ2-3,TRBV7-3,TGTGCCAGCAGCCCCGGCGGGGGGGGGACCTTAGATACGCAGTATTTT,CASSPGGGGTLDTQYF
NA,NA,14,TRBJ1-6,TRBV4-2,TGTGCCAGCAGCCTGGTCGGGGGTAATTCACCCCTCCACTTT,CASSLVGGNSPLHF
NA,NA,14,TRBJ1-6,TRBV30,TGTGCCTGGAGACCTCCCCAGGGAAATTCACCCCTCCACTTT,CAWRPPQGNSPLHF
NA,TRBD1,14,TRBJ1-4,TRBV5-1,TGCGCCAGCAGCTTAAGCCAGGGGGGTGAAAAACTGTTTTTT,CASSLSQGGEKLFF
NA,NA,14,TRBJ1-1,TRBV13,TGTGCCAGCACTCCGGCAGGGTTCGACACTGAAGCTTTCTTT,CASTPAGFDTEAFF
NA,NA,13,TRBJ2-3,TRBV7-2,TGTGCCAGCAGCTTAGCCAGGGATAATACGCAGTATTTT,CASSLARDNTQYF
NA,NA,15,TRBJ1-1,TRBV5-4,TGTGCCAGCAGCTTGGGGGGGCTAAGGGGAACTGAAGCTTTCTTT,CASSLGGLRGTEAFF
NA,NA,11,TRBJ2-7,TRBV20-1,TGCAGTGCCTCGACTTATACCGAGCAGTACTTC,CSASTYTEQYF
NA,TRBD1,16,TRBJ2-5,TRBV7-8,TGTGCCAGCAGCTTTCGCCGCTGGGGACAGCAAGAGACCCAGTACTTC,CASSFRRWGQQETQYF
NA,TRBD1,15,TRBJ2-7,TRBV6-1,TGTGCCAGCAGTGAGGCCGGGACAGGGTATAGGGAGCAGTACTTC,CASSEAGTGYREQYF
NA,TRBD2,16,TRBJ2-1,TRBV2,TGTGCCAGCAGGCAGGAACTAGCGGGGGGCGCCAATGAGCAGTTCTTC,CASRQELAGGANEQFF
NA,NA,14,TRBJ1-1,TRBV7-2,TGTGCCAGCAGCTTAGATGTGGGGCACACTGAAGCTTTCTTT,CASSLDVGHTEAFF
NA,NA,15,TRBJ1-3,TRBV9,TGTGCCAGCAGCGTAGTATCCGGGACTGGAAACACCATATATTTT,CASSVVSGTGNTIYF
NA,NA,15,TRBJ1-2,TRBV7-9,TGTGCCAGCAGCTCCCGGCAGGGGCAAAACTATGGCTACACCTTC,CASSSRQGQNYGYTF